These T cell receptor beta chains were read from a single sample in a study of identical twins. TCRdb called the 5' RACE reads again in MiXCR, with one record for every CDR3 protein. The table shows about 720,000 distinct CDR3 sequences, with more than 6.5% occurring only once. The same sample was also studied in work on yellow fever vaccine responses in identical twins.

Specimen: PBMCs. Receptors were obtained from a young woman in good health. CDR3s include the opening cysteine and the closing phenylalanine or tryptophan. A D gene is named only where the DNA matches it firmly. Clone sizes are given selectively: once, few, many, or a class where the clone is expanded.

V: TRBV29-1; J: TRBJ2-1; size: many; D: TRBD2; CDR3: CSVEESSGRSYNEQFF; DNA: TGCAGCGTTGAGGAGTCTAGCGGGAGATCCTACAATGAGCAGTTCTTC
V: TRBV15; J: TRBJ2-7; size: many; D: .; CDR3: CATFSGVPLSYEQYF; DNA: TGTGCCACCTTCTCAGGGGTTCCCCTCTCCTACGAGCAGTACTTC
V: TRBV5-1; J: TRBJ2-1; size: many; D: TRBD2; CDR3: CASSLVAGVTYNEQFF; DNA: TGCGCCAGCAGCTTGGTGGCGGGAGTCACTTACAATGAGCAGTTCTTC
V: TRBV3-1; J: TRBJ1-1; size: .; D: TRBD1; CDR3: CASSPYRGQGTEAFF; DNA: TGTGCCAGCAGCCCTTACAGGGGGCAAGGCACTGAAGCTTTCTTT
V: TRBV29-1; J: TRBJ2-7; size: few; D: .; CDR3: CSVEGAGEAYEQYF; DNA: TGCAGCGTTGAAGGGGCAGGGGAGGCCTACGAGCAGTACTTC
V: TRBV5-1; J: TRBJ2-7; size: few; D: TRBD1; CDR3: CASSLQVSDRGYEQYF; DNA: TGCGCCAGCAGCTTACAGGTGTCGGACAGGGGCTACGAGCAGTACTTC
V: TRBV2; J: TRBJ2-7; size: few; D: .; CDR3: CASSERVDYEQYF; DNA: TGTGCCAGCAGTGAAAGGGTGGACTACGAGCAGTACTTC
V: TRBV10-3; J: TRBJ1-2; size: few; D: TRBD1; CDR3: CAISEMGQDGYTF; DNA: TGTGCCATCAGTGAAATGGGACAGGATGGCTACACCTTC
V: TRBV28; J: TRBJ2-7; size: many; D: TRBD2; CDR3: CASSLYVQRGDPLRYYEQYF; DNA: TGTGCCAGCAGTTTATACGTCCAGCGGGGGGACCCTCTACGATACTACGAGCAGTACTTC
V: TRBV2; J: TRBJ1-2; size: few; D: TRBD1; CDR3: CASSFDRENLGYTF; DNA: TGTGCCAGCAGTTTCGACAGGGAGAATCTTGGCTACACCTTC
V: TRBV9; J: TRBJ2-1; size: .; D: .; CDR3: CASSVAAGNNEQFF; DNA: TGTGCCAGCAGCGTAGCGGCAGGGAACAATGAGCAGTTCTTC
V: TRBV4-1; J: TRBJ2-3; size: few; D: .; CDR3: CASSGKSDSTDTQYF; DNA: TGCGCCAGCAGCGGAAAGAGCGACAGCACAGATACGCAGTATTTT
V: TRBV11-1; J: TRBJ2-7; size: many; D: .; CDR3: CASSLVPIPTGQKDYEQYF; DNA: TGTGCCAGCAGCTTAGTACCCATACCAACAGGTCAAAAGGACTACGAGCAGTACTTC
V: TRBV7-9; J: TRBJ2-2; size: many; D: TRBD2; CDR3: CASSLGLAGGYTGELFF; DNA: TGTGCCAGCAGCTTAGGACTAGCGGGAGGATACACCGGGGAGCTGTTTTTT
V: TRBV5-1; J: TRBJ2-3; size: many; D: .; CDR3: CASSLVGPDTQYF; DNA: TGTGCCAGCAGCTTAGTCGGGCCGGATACGCAGTATTTT
V: TRBV6-2/TRBV6-3; J: TRBJ2-1; size: .; D: TRBD2; CDR3: CASSFPGKWLAGVGEQFF; DNA: TGTGCCAGCAGTTTCCCCGGCAAATGGTTAGCGGGAGTAGGGGAGCAGTTCTTC
V: TRBV25-1; J: TRBJ2-5; size: .; D: .; CDR3: CALGGPTETQYF; DNA: TGTGCCTTAGGGGGGCCCACGGAGACCCAGTACTTC
V: TRBV2; J: TRBJ2-3; size: many; D: .; CDR3: CASSEIGTDTQYF; DNA: TGTGCCAGCAGTGAAATAGGCACAGATACGCAGTATTTT
V: TRBV20-1; J: TRBJ2-7; size: many; D: TRBD2; CDR3: CSAGLAGNYEQYF; DNA: TGCAGTGCAGGCCTAGCGGGGAACTACGAGCAGTACTTC
V: TRBV2; J: TRBJ2-6; size: many; D: .; CDR3: CASSEPRGANVLTF; DNA: TGTGCCAGCAGTGAACCGCGTGGGGCCAACGTCCTGACTTTC
V: TRBV20-1; J: TRBJ2-7; size: few; D: .; CDR3: CSARDTSKSSYEQYF; DNA: TGCAGTGCTAGAGACACAAGTAAGAGCTCCTACGAGCAGTACTTC
V: TRBV28; J: TRBJ2-1; size: few; D: .; CDR3: CASRDTPYNEQFF; DNA: TGTGCCAGCAGGGATACGCCCTACAATGAGCAGTTCTTC
V: TRBV18; J: TRBJ2-7; size: .; D: TRBD1; CDR3: CASSTGTGGYYNYEQYF; DNA: TGTGCCAGCTCAACCGGGACAGGGGGCTATTATAACTACGAGCAGTACTTC
V: TRBV6-5; J: TRBJ2-1; size: few; D: TRBD2; CDR3: CASSFASGGAYEQFF; DNA: TGTGCCAGCAGTTTCGCTAGCGGGGGGGCCTATGAGCAGTTCTTC
V: TRBV15; J: TRBJ2-7; size: .; D: .; CDR3: CATSTKRGTDYEQYF; DNA: TGTGCCACCAGCACCAAAAGGGGCACCGACTACGAGCAGTACTTC
V: TRBV7-2; J: TRBJ2-2; size: .; D: .; CDR3: CAKRLNTGELFF; DNA: TGTGCCAAACGACTCAACACCGGGGAGCTGTTTTTT